One T cell receptor beta chain is described in this entry. Its specificity is unknown. This entry belongs to a study of chemoradiotherapy in HPV16-positive cancers. Per the germline V gene, CDR1 is MDHEN and CDR2 is SYDVKM. Trimming removed 6 bases from V and 6 bases from J, with 12 bases in between. The CDR3 runs 13 residues. Overall study results and limits: Candidate HPV-specific clones and E7-related TCR motifs grew in tumor during treatment.

Assay used: immunoSEQ multiplex PCR; TCRdb lists only in-frame clones, some missing. The sample lists approximately 12,000 clones; 76% were seen once. The receptor comes from a human donor with HPV-associated anogenital cancer. Sampling was conducted from a patient who underwent chemoradiotherapy. The chain couples TRBV28 to TRBJ2-1; D is perhaps TRBD1 or TRBD2 (5 bases each). In DNA form, the CDR3 reads TGTGCCAGCAGACTCCCCGGGGCCAATGAGCAGTTCTTC. Encoded protein: CASRLPGANEQFF. Using reference TRBV28 and TRBJ2-1 for the parts outside the CDR3, the full variable domain is DVKVTQSSRYLVKRTGEKVFLECVQDMDHENMFWYRQDPGLGLRLIYFSYDVKMKEKGDIPEGYSVSREKKERFSLILESASTNQTSMYLCASRLPGANEQFFGPGTRLTVL.